The 29 T cell receptor beta chains listed next were all sequenced from one sample in a study of blood T cells in healthy people across ages. A second PCR, run for about 7 to 11 cycles, used a sample-barcoded 5' primer plus a J-beta primer mix. MiXCR was run by TCRdb on the 5' RACE reads, yielding one entry per CDR3 protein. The profile shows 1.5 million to 1.8 million distinct CDR3 sequences, roughly 43% of them singletons. Material for sequencing was blood. The receptors here all came from a woman aged 18-29 years in good health.

This clonotype was detected only a few times. The V call is TRBV9, the J call TRBJ2-7; 8 bases agree with TRBD1. CDR1 SGDLS and CDR2 YYNGEE come from the germline V gene. The CDR3 covers 14 residues. Trimming took 4 bases from V and 4 from J; bases not matched to a gene: 7. DNA of the CDR3: TGTGCCAGCAGCCCCGCGGACAGGGCGTACGAGCAGTACTTC. Translated, it gives CASSPADRAYEQYF. The whole variable domain, remainder taken from reference TRBV9 and TRBJ2-7, is DSGVTQTPKHLITATGQRVTLRCSPRSGDLSVYWYQQSLDQGLQFLIQYYNGEERAKGNILERFSAQQFPDLHSELNLSSLELGDSALYFCASSPADRAYEQYFGPGTRLTVT.

This clonotype has more than one count but fewer than ten. As DNA, the CDR3 is TGTGCCAGCAGCTTAGTTGGGCAGGTTGCAGCTTTCTTT. It specifies CASSLVGQVAAFF. V usage is TRBV7-9 and J usage is TRBJ1-1; D remains unclear. Germline values: CDR1 SEHNR, CDR2 FQNEAQ (reference sequence). The CDR3 is 13 amino acids. V dropped 1 base and J dropped 10 bases, with 13 bases sitting between them.

This chain uses TRBV6-5 with TRBJ1-6; tentatively, D is TRBD1 (6 bases). Trimming stripped 0 bases from V and 8 bases from J, with 14 bases between. The CDR3 is 16 residues long. Germline CDR1 and CDR2: MNHEY and SVGAGI. CDR3 nucleotides: TGTGCCAGCAGTTACTCTTTTTGGGGGCGGGATTCACCCCTCCACTTT. It specifies CASSYSFWGRDSPLHF.

The chain uses TRBV7-9 and TRBJ1-2; the D gene is possibly TRBD1 (5 bases). V dropped 6 bases and J dropped 1 base, with 12 bases sitting between them. Germline V gene lookup returns CDR1 SEHNR and CDR2 FQNEAQ (reference sequence). CDR3 size: 14 residues. The CDR3 nucleotides are TGTGCCAGCAGACCATACGACAGTAACTATGGCTACACCTTC. Protein sequence: CASRPYDSNYGYTF.

This clonotype was seen a handful of times. The rearrangement joins TRBV20-1 to TRBJ1-2, with TRBD1 identical over 9 bases. The length of the CDR3 is 13 residues. Germline lookup yields CDR1 DFQATT and CDR2 SNEGSKA (reference sequence). The CDR3 spells CSLRNRGLYGYTF. DNA of the CDR3: TGCAGCCTTAGGAACAGGGGGCTCTATGGCTACACCTTC.

As concerns this clonotype: This sequence may be a read error, since a much larger clone differs from it by one base. The chain carries TRBV10-3 and TRBJ1-5; D call uncertain. The ends were cut back, 5 bases at V and 0 bases at J, with 8 bases in the middle. CDR3 length: 14 amino acids. Germline V gene lookup returns CDR1 ENHRY and CDR2 SYGVKD. CDR3 DNA sequence: TGTGCCATCAGTTACAGCTATAGCAATCAGCCCCAGCATTTT. Protein sequence: CAISYSYSNQPQHF.

Of note for this clonotype: With a much larger clone just one base away, this may be a read error. CDR3 sequence: CASSPTGARNNEQYF. The CDR3 DNA is TGTGCCAGCAGTCCCACGGGGGCTCGCAACAATGAGCAGTACTTC. The chain has TRBV9 and TRBJ2-5, with D possibly called TRBD1 or TRBD2 (6 bases each). The V end lost 5 bases, the J end lost 11 bases, and 25 bases lay between the germline ends. This CDR3 contains 15 residues. Germline V CDR1 and CDR2: SGDLS, YYNGEE.

The CDR3 nucleotides are TGTGCCATCAGTGAGACCGCGGCTGGACCAGGGGAGGAGACCCAGTACTTC. Protein product: CAISETAAGPGEETQYF. V and J are TRBV10-3 and TRBJ2-5, with D tentatively TRBD1 (6 bases). The CDR3 is made up of 17 amino acids. V was shortened by 2 bases and J by 5 bases, with 21 bases between the two germline ends. Looked up from germline, CDR1 is ENHRY and CDR2 is SYGVKD.

This chain connects TRBV27 to TRBJ2-7; 7 bases align to TRBD1. Germline trimming cut 0 bases from V and 10 bases from J; bases unmatched to any gene: 6. Germline V gives CDR1 MNHEY, CDR2 SMNVEV (reference sequence). The CDR3 runs to 13 residues. CDR3 DNA: TGTGCCAGCAGTTTATCCACGGGACAGAAACAGTACTTC. Translation: CASSLSTGQKQYF.

The CDR3 spells CSAGGQFSGANVLTF. The CDR3 nucleotides read TGCAGTGCTGGTGGACAGTTCTCTGGGGCCAACGTCCTGACTTTC. The genes are TRBV20-1 and TRBJ2-6, with a possible D match to TRBD1 (6 bases). V gave up 5 bases and J gave up 0 bases, with 11 bases separating them. This CDR3 is 15 amino acids long. In germline, CDR1 is DFQATT, CDR2 SNEGSKA (reference sequence).

The chain employs TRBV10-3 and TRBJ2-7; D not certain. The germline CDR1 and CDR2 sequences are ENHRY and SYGVKD. The CDR3 is 13 amino acids. V was pared by 4 bases and J by 2 bases, with 9 bases between. CDR3 DNA: TGTGCCATCAGTGTTGGCGCTGCCTACGAGCAGTACTTC. Translating gives CAISVGAAYEQYF.

The CDR3 region is CSATTGTSTDTQYF. The CDR3 region has the DNA TGCAGTGCTACCACCGGAACTAGCACAGATACGCAGTATTTT. The chain carries TRBV20-1 and TRBJ2-3; D not certain. The CDR3 runs to 14 residues. Germline V gene data show CDR1 as DFQATT and CDR2 as SNEGSKA (reference sequence). Trimming cost V 4 bases and J 0 bases, with 11 bases left between them.

This chain uses TRBV7-2 with TRBJ2-3, with a weak D call TRBD2 (6 bases). Germline assignment: CDR1 SGHTA and CDR2 FQGNSA. With 2 bases removed from V and 9 bases from J, the gap between germline ends came to 9 bases. This CDR3 has 12 residues. CDR3 protein: CASSLQLATQYF. The CDR3 coding sequence is TGTGCCAGCAGCTTACAACTAGCAACGCAGTATTTT. The variable domain in full, completed from reference TRBV7-2 and TRBJ2-3, reads GAGVSQSPSNKVTEKGKDVELRCDPISGHTALYWYRQSLGQGLEFLIYFQGNSAPDKSGLPSDRFSAERTGGSVSTLTIQRTQQEDSAVYLCASSLQLATQYFGPGTRLTVL.

The V and J genes are TRBV4-1 and TRBJ1-2, with TRBD1 as a possible D gene (5 bases). V dropped 2 bases and J dropped 3 bases, with 16 bases sitting between them. The CDR3 loop spans 16 amino acids. Germline V gene sequence: CDR1 MGHRA, CDR2 YSYEKL. CDR3 in amino acids: CASSQTRGRNDYGYTF. The DNA of the CDR3 is TGCGCCAGCAGCCAAACCCGGGGCAGGAATGACTATGGCTACACCTTC.

The CDR3 spells CASSWTDSQETQYF. The CDR3 DNA follows: TGTGCCAGCAGCTGGACGGACTCTCAAGAGACCCAGTACTTC. This chain connects TRBV11-1 to TRBJ2-7; D perhaps matches TRBD2 (5 bases). The assigned J gene may be wrong: the sequence end matches TRBJ2-5 better. Germline loops: CDR1 SGHAT, CDR2 FQDESV (reference sequence). The CDR3 totals 14 residues.

The chain recombines TRBV29-1 with TRBJ2-7, with TRBD2 identical over 12 bases. This CDR3 is 13 amino acids long. Trimming cost V 6 bases and J 4 bases; bases outside gene matches: 4. CDR1 and CDR2 from the germline V gene are SQVTM and ANQGSEA. Here the CDR3 DNA reads TGCAGCGTCAAGGGACTAGCGGGTTACGAGCAGTACTTC. This codes for CSVKGLAGYEQYF.

This clonotype came up a few times. The chain is built from TRBV20-1 and TRBJ1-4, with a weak D call TRBD1 (5 bases). The germline V gene encodes CDR1 DFQATT and CDR2 SNEGSKA (reference sequence). With 3 bases removed from V and 3 bases from J, the gap between germline ends came to 11 bases. The CDR3 consists of 14 residues. CDR3 coding DNA: TGCAGTGCTAGTTATCGGGGCTCTAATGAAAAACTGTTTTTT. This encodes CSASYRGSNEKLFF.

This sequence joins TRBV30 and TRBJ2-7, with no clear D. CDR3 length equals 13 residues. Between the trimmed V and J ends, which lost 5 bases and 4 bases, there was a span of 15 bases. The germline V gene encodes CDR1 GTSNPN and CDR2 SVGIG (reference sequence). CDR3 in DNA: TGTGCCTGGTCCCCCTCCCCCAGTTACGAGCAGTACTTC. The encoded protein is CAWSPSPSYEQYF.

This clonotype was picked up a small number of times. This chain connects TRBV9 to TRBJ1-2; D is unclear. V was shortened by 3 bases and J by 5 bases, with 11 bases between the two germline ends. Germline V gene lookup returns CDR1 SGDLS and CDR2 YYNGEE. The CDR3 is 13 amino acids. The CDR3 DNA reads as TGTGCCAGCAGCGCGTCAAATCCATATGGCTACACCTTC. It specifies CASSASNPYGYTF.

This clonotype was found a few times. This rearrangement joins TRBV5-6 to TRBJ2-5, with D tentatively TRBD1 or TRBD2 (5 bases each). CDR3 size: 12 residues. Between the trimmed V and J ends, which lost 2 bases and 11 bases, there was a span of 13 bases. Germline V gene lookup returns CDR1 SGHDT and CDR2 YYEEEE. The CDR3 bases are TGTGCCAGCAGCTTTCCCGGGGCAGAGCAGTACTTC. Its translation: CASSFPGAEQYF.

This clonotype was counted a few times. The V call is TRBV20-1, the J call TRBJ2-7; 8 bases line up with TRBD2. This CDR3 region has 16 residues. Germline lookup yields CDR1 DFQATT and CDR2 SNEGSKA (reference sequence). V dropped 3 bases and J dropped 0; count of bases not matched to a gene: 10. For the CDR3, the DNA is TGCAGTGCTAGTACGCCTAGCGGGCTCCTCTCCTACGAGCAGTACTTC. Encoded protein: CSASTPSGLLSYEQYF.

V gene TRBV7-9 combines with J gene TRBJ2-1; D is ambiguous. From germline, CDR1 is SEHNR and CDR2 FQNEAQ (reference sequence). V lost 6 bases to trimming and J lost 8 bases, with 20 bases between them. CDR3 length: 15 amino acids. DNA for the CDR3: TGTGCCAGCAGTCTTAAGGATCCTTTATTCGATGAGCAGTTCTTC. This codes for CASSLKDPLFDEQFF.

The V and J genes are TRBV24-1 and TRBJ2-3; 8 bases match TRBD2. This CDR3 contains 14 residues. Trimming cost V 9 bases and J 8 bases; bases outside gene matches: 12. Germline values: CDR1 KGHDR, CDR2 SFDVKD. The CDR3 sequence is CATQGSGGPGTQYF. The CDR3 DNA sequence: TGTGCCACCCAAGGGAGCGGGGGCCCCGGTACGCAGTATTTT.

The rearrangement uses TRBV4-3 and TRBJ2-2; TRBD2 might be the D (5 bases). Deletions cut 3 bases from V and 3 bases from J, with 17 bases between. Germline values: CDR1 LGHNA, CDR2 YSLEER. The CDR3 is 17 residues long. CDR3 amino acids: CASSHLAGQDYTGELFF. CDR3 in DNA: TGCGCCAGCAGCCACCTAGCTGGGCAGGACTACACCGGGGAGCTGTTTTTT.

The chain recombines TRBV6-6 with TRBJ1-6; TRBD1 aligns across 8 bases. This CDR3 comprises 15 residues. Germline V gives CDR1 MNHNY, CDR2 SVGAGI (reference sequence). V lost 6 bases and J lost 10; bases outside the gene matches: 11. The CDR3: CASSPPTGEGSPLHF. DNA for the CDR3: TGTGCCAGCAGCCCCCCGACAGGGGAAGGCTCACCCCTCCACTTT.

The rearrangement links TRBV4-2 to TRBJ1-1; tentatively, D is TRBD1 (5 bases). Trimming removed 5 bases from V and 4 bases from J, with 11 bases in between. Per germline, CDR1 LGHNA and CDR2 YNFKEQ. The CDR3 loop spans 13 amino acids. CDR3 nucleotides: TGTGCCAGCAGCTTGGACAAGGCCACTGAAGCTTTCTTT. It encodes CASSLDKATEAFF.

A few counts support this clonotype. The chain carries TRBV6-5 and TRBJ2-3; D remains unclear. Trimming took off 6 bases at V and 2 bases at J, with 15 bases between the two ends. Germline V lookup: CDR1 MNHEY, CDR2 SVGAGI. CDR3 length equals 15 residues. CDR3 protein: CASSQTGSPTDTQYF. The CDR3 DNA follows: TGTGCCAGCAGCCAAACCGGGTCCCCCACAGATACGCAGTATTTT.

The chain is built from TRBV7-2 and TRBJ2-1, with 11 bases lining up with TRBD2. Germline CDR1 is SGHTA and CDR2 is FQGNSA. V lost 0 bases and J lost 7; bases outside the gene matches: 8. The CDR3 runs 17 residues. The CDR3 coding sequence is TGTGCCAGCAGCTTAGCCCCTAGCGGGAGGTCCGGGAATGAGCAGTTCTTC. Translated: CASSLAPSGRSGNEQFF.

The V call is TRBV6-1, the J call TRBJ1-1; D perhaps matches TRBD1 (6 bases). The length of the CDR3 is 18 residues. Per germline, CDR1 MNHNS and CDR2 SASEGT. The germline V and J ends were trimmed by 6 bases and 3 bases, with 26 bases remaining between them. CDR3 nucleotides: TGTGCCAGCAGACAACTGGGGGGCAGGGGTGCAATGGACACTGAAGCTTTCTTT. Its protein product is CASRQLGGRGAMDTEAFF.